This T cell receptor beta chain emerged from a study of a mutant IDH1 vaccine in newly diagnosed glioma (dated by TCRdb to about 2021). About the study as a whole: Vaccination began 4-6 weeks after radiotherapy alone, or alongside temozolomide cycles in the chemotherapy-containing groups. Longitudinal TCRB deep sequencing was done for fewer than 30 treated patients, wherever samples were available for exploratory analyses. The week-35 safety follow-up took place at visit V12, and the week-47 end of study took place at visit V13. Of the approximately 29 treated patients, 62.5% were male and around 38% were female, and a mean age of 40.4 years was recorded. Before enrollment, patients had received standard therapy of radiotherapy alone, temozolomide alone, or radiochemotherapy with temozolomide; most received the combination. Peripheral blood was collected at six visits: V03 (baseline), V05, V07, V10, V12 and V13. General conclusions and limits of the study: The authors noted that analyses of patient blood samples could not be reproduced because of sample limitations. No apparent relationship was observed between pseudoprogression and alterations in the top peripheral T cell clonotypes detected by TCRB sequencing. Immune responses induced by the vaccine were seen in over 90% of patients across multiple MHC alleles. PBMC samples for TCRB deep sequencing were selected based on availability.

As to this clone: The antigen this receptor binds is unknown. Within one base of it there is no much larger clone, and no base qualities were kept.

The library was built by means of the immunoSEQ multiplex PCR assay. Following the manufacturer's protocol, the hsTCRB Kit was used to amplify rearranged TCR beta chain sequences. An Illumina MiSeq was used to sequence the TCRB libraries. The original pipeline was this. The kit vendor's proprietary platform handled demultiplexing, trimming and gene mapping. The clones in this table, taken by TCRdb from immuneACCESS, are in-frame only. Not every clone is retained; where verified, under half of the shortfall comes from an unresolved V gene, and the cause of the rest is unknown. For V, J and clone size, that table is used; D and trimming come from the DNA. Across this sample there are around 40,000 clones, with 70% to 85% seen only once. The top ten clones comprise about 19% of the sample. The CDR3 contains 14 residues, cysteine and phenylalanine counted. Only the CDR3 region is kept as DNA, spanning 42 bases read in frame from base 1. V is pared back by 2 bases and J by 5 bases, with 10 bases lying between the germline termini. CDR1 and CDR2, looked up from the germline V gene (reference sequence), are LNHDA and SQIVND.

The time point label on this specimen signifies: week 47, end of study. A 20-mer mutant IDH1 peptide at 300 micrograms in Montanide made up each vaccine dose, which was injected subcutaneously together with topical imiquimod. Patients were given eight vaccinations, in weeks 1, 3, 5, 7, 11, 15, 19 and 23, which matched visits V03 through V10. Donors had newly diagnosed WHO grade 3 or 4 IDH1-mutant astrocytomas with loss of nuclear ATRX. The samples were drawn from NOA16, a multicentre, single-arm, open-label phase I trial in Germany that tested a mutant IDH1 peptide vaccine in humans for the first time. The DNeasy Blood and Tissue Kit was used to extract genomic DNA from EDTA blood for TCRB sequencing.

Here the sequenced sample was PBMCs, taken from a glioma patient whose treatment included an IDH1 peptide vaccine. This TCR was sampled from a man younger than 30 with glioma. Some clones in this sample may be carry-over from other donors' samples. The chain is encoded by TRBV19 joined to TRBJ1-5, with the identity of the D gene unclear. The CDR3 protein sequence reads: CASSIQPQDQPQHF. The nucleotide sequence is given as TGTGCCAGTAGTATACAACCTCAGGATCAGCCCCAGCATTTT. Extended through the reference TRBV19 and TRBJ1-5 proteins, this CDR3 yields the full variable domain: DGGITQSPKYLFRKEGQNVTLSCEQNLNHDAMYWYRQDPGQGLRLIYYSQIVNDFQKGDIAEGYSVSREKKESFPLTVTSAQKNPTAFYLCASSIQPQDQPQHFGDGTRLSIL.